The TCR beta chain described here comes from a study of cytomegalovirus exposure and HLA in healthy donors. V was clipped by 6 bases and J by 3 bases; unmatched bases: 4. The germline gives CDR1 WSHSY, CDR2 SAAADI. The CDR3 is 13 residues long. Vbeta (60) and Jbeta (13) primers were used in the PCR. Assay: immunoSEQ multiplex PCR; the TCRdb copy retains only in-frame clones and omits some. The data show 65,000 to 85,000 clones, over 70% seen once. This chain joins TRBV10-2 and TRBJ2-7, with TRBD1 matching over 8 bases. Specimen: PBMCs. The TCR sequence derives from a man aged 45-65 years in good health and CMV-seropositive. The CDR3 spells CASRDRVSYEQYF. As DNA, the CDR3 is TGCGCCAGCAGGGACAGGGTCAGCTACGAGCAGTACTTC.